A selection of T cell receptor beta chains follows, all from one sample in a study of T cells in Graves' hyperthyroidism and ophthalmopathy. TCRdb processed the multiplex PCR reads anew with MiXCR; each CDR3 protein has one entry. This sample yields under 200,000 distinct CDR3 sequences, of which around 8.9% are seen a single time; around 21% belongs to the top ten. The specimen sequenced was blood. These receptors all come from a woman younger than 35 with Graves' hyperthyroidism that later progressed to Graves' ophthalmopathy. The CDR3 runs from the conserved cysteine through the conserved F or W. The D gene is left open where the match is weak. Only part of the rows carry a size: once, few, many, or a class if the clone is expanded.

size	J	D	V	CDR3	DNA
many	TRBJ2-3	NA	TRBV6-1	CASSSGLSSDTQYF	TGTGCCAGCAGTTCGGGACTTTCCTCAGATACGCAGTATTTT
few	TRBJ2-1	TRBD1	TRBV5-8	CASSVGQSYNEQFF	TGTGCCAGCAGCGTGGGACAGTCCTACAATGAGCAGTTCTTC
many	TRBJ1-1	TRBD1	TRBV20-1	CSARGDSSNTEAFF	TGCAGTGCTAGGGGGGACAGTTCGAACACTGAAGCTTTCTTT
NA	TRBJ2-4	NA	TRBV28	CASGGGGWETKNIQYF	TGTGCCAGCGGCGGGGGCGGGTGGGAAACCAAAAACATTCAGTACTTC
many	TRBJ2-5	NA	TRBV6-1	CASSEARFQETQYF	TGTGCCAGCAGTGAAGCCCGTTTCCAAGAGACCCAGTACTTC
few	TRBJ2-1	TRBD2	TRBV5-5	CASSLAGGLAGGGNEQFF	TGTGCCAGCAGCTTGGCTGGCGGACTAGCGGGAGGGGGTAATGAGCAGTTCTTC
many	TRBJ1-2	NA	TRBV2	CASSDENYGYTF	TGTGCCAGCAGTGATGAGAACTATGGCTACACCTTC
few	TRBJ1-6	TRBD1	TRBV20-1	CSARNTGVYNSPLHF	TGCAGTGCTAGAAACACAGGGGTTTATAATTCACCCCTCCACTTT
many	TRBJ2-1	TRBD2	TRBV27	CASSLVRLAGDEQFF	TGTGCCAGCAGTTTGGTTAGACTAGCGGGAGATGAGCAGTTCTTC
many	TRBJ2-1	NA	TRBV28	CASIGAGSYNEQFF	TGTGCCAGCATCGGGGCGGGCTCCTACAATGAGCAGTTCTTC
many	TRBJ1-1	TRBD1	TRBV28	CASKRQGNMNTEAFF	TGTGCCAGCAAACGACAGGGAAATATGAACACTGAAGCTTTCTTT
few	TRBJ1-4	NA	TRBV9	CASSVSGAVNEKLFF	TGTGCCAGCAGCGTTTCAGGGGCGGTGAATGAAAAACTGTTTTTT
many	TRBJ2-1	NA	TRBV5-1	CASSSGDRQFREQFF	TGCGCCAGCAGCTCCGGCGATAGACAGTTCCGTGAGCAGTTCTTC
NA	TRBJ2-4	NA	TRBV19	CASSIGQTGKNIQYF	TGTGCCAGTAGTATAGGGCAGACTGGAAAAAACATTCAGTACTTC
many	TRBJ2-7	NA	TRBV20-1	CSASRTIPYEQYF	TGCAGTGCTTCTAGGACTATTCCCTACGAGCAGTACTTC
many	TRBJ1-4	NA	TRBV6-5	CASSYSGHKGATNEKLFF	TGTGCCAGCAGTTACTCGGGACACAAGGGAGCAACTAATGAAAAACTGTTTTTT
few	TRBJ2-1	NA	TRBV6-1	CASSTPGKRHGGNEQFF	TGTGCCAGCAGTACCCCAGGGAAGCGGCATGGGGGCAATGAGCAGTTCTTC
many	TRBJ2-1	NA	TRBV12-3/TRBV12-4	CASGPLGLATDEQFF	TGTGCCAGCGGACCTTTAGGGCTAGCGACCGATGAGCAGTTCTTC
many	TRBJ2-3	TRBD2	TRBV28	CASSPGLASTDTQYF	TGTGCCAGCAGTCCGGGACTAGCCAGCACAGATACGCAGTATTTT
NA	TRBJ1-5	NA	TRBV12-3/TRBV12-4	CASSFGNSNQPQHF	TGTGCCAGCAGTTTCGGGAACAGCAATCAGCCCCAGCACTTT
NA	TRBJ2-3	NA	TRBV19	CASSLGPTAGDTQYF	TGTGCCAGTAGCCTCGGACCAACAGCCGGAGATACGCAGTATTTT
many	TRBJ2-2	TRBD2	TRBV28	CASRLTRGAGELFF	TGTGCCAGCAGGTTAACCCGGGGGGCCGGGGAGCTGTTTTTT
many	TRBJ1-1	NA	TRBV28	CASRGPLNTEAFF	TGTGCCAGCAGAGGGCCTTTGAACACTGAAGCTTTCTTT
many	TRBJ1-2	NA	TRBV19	CASSRGDSNGYTF	TGTGCCAGTAGTAGGGGCGACAGCAATGGCTACACCTTC